These 9 T cell receptor beta chains were all obtained from the same sample, sequenced in a study of tumor and adjacent non-tumor tissue in lung cancer. Three rounds of nested PCR, following a modified ARM-PCR protocol, produced the TCRbeta library. Using its own MiXCR run on the multiplex PCR reads, TCRdb lists one record per CDR3 protein. The sample records fewer than 85,000 distinct CDR3 sequences, roughly 72% being singletons. The template was RNA from unsorted bulk tissue. The specimen sequenced was lung tumor tissue. These receptors were collected from a man aged 55 to 70 with non-small cell lung cancer.

V is TRBV5-4 and J is TRBJ2-2; TRBD1 matches 7 bases. Germline V gene data show CDR1 as SGHNT and CDR2 as YYREEE (reference sequence). The length of the CDR3 is 16 residues. Trimming cost V 6 bases and J 4 bases; bases outside gene matches: 12. CDR3 in DNA: TGTGCCAGCACTAAGGGGGCCGGCAGGAGCACCGGGGAGCTGTTTTTT. The encoded protein is CASTKGAGRSTGELFF.

As for this clonotype: One end of the junction varies from germline; a read error may be responsible. The V gene is TRBV20-1, the J gene TRBJ1-6; D ambiguous. Per germline, CDR1 DFQATT and CDR2 SNEGSKA (reference sequence). This CDR3 has 14 amino acids. The DNA of the CDR3 is TGCAGTGTTAGAACCGAGCCCTATAATTCACCCCTCCACTTT. Its translation: CSVRTEPYNSPLHF.

This chain uses TRBV7-8 with TRBJ2-7; D is uncertain. The germline CDR1 and CDR2 sequences are SGHVS and FQNEAQ. V lost 9 bases, J lost 2 bases, and 14 bases lay in between. This CDR3 region has 13 residues. CDR3: CARSSGPTYEQYF. The CDR3 bases are TGTGCCAGAAGTTCCGGGCCGACCTACGAGCAGTACTTC. The variable domain in full, completed from reference TRBV7-8 and TRBJ2-7, reads GAGVSQSPRYKVAKRGQDVALRCDPISGHVSLFWYQQALGQGPEFLTYFQNEAQLDKSGLPSDRFFAERPEGSVSTLKIQRTQQEDSAVYLCARSSGPTYEQYFGPGTRLTVT.

Details on this clonotype: Relative to the germline gene, one junction end is altered; a read error may explain this. The V call is TRBV11-3, the J call TRBJ2-1; weak D call: TRBD2 (6 bases). The CDR3 loop spans 14 amino acids. Germline values: CDR1 SGHNT, CDR2 YENEEA. CDR3: CASSPGGEDNGQFF. CDR3 nucleotides: TGTGCCAGCAGCCCAGGCGGGGAGGACAATGGGCAGTTCTTC.

In its sample, this clonotype was seen a few times. The rearrangement joins TRBV20-1 to TRBJ2-3; the match to TRBD2 covers 7 bases. This CDR3 region has 17 residues. Per the germline V gene, CDR1 is DFQATT and CDR2 is SNEGSKA (reference sequence). V gave up 6 bases and J gave up 2 bases; unmatched junction bases: 17. This CDR3 is CSAPLAGDPPNTDTQYF. CDR3 bases: TGCAGTGCCCCTCTCGCGGGAGACCCCCCTAACACAGATACGCAGTATTTT.

The chain combines TRBV6-1 with TRBJ2-2; D gene uncertain. The CDR3 is made up of 14 amino acids. From germline, CDR1 is MNHNS and CDR2 SASEGT. The CDR3 DNA follows: TGTACCGGCAGTGAAGGTCTAGACACCGGGGAGCTGTTTTTT. Encoded protein: CTGSEGLDTGELFF.

Remarks on this clonotype: It is likely a read error, because the conserved phenylalanine at the end of the CDR3 is missing. The chain links TRBV12-3 or TRBV12-4 to TRBJ1-4; 7 bases align to TRBD1. The CDR3 is made up of 14 amino acids. This chain's CDR3 is CAISPGQSNEKLFI. For the CDR3, the DNA is TGTGCCATCAGTCCGGGACAGAGCAATGAAAAACTGTTTATT.

Regarding this clonotype: A junction end diverges from the germline sequence, so it may reflect a read error. The chain links TRBV6-1 to TRBJ2-7, with D perhaps TRBD2 (6 bases). The germline V gene has CDR1 MNHNS and CDR2 SASEGT. There are 13 residues in the CDR3. The CDR3 nucleotides are TGTGACAGCAGTGAAGGGAGGCTAATAGAGCAGTACTTC. This gives the protein CDSSEGRLIEQYF.

The chain joins TRBV6-5 to TRBJ2-7, with a possible D match to TRBD2 (6 bases). This CDR3 contains 12 residues. CDR1 is MNHEY, CDR2 SVGAGI, per germline. V gave up 11 bases and J gave up 3 bases, with 14 bases separating them. CDR3 amino acids: CAGRNGSYEQYF. The CDR3 DNA sequence: TGTGCCGGCCGAAACGGGAGCTACGAGCAGTACTTC.